The 4 T cell receptor beta chains given below trace back to one sample, sequenced in a study of regulatory T cells in long-lasting Graves disease. Construction of the TCR beta libraries employed iRepertoire HTBI primers in conjunction with Arm-PCR of CDR3 regions. Via MiXCR, TCRdb re-called the multiplex PCR reads, giving one row per CDR3 protein. Among about 540,000 distinct CDR3 sequences listed, approximately 15% were seen once. Time point: newly diagnosed GD, antithyroid drugs for less than 3 months. With RNA extracted from PBMCs as input, the TCR library was made. These records were also assigned to another study, of T cells in Graves' hyperthyroidism and ophthalmopathy.

The sample here was peripheral blood mononuclear cells (PBMCs), taken at new diagnosis, from a patient treated with antithyroid drugs. The receptors come from a man younger than 45 with Graves disease.

This clonotype was recorded many times. The chain carries TRBV11-2 and TRBJ2-7; no firm D call. This CDR3 has 14 amino acids. Trimming stripped 5 bases from V and 2 bases from J, with 13 bases between. Germline V gives CDR1 SGHAT, CDR2 FQNNGV. CDR3 DNA sequence: TGTGCCAGCAGCATTACAAGAACGACCTACGAGCAGTACTTC. Translated, it gives CASSITRTTYEQYF.

This clonotype was seen repeatedly, ten times or more. The gene calls are TRBV12-3 or TRBV12-4 and TRBJ2-1; 8 positions agree with TRBD2. Unmatched junction bases numbered 6, after V lost 2 bases and J lost 3 bases. CDR3 length: 16 amino acids. CDR3 nucleotide sequence: TGTGCCAGCAGTTTATTTTGGACTAGCAGCTACAATGAGCAGTTCTTC. Protein: CASSLFWTSSYNEQFF.

The chain is built from TRBV5-6 and TRBJ1-4, with 7 bases identical to TRBD1. CDR3 length: 15 residues. V lost 2 bases, J lost 8 bases, and 9 bases stayed unmatched. Looked up from germline, CDR1 is SGHDT and CDR2 is YYEEEE. CDR3 in DNA: TGTGCCAGCAGCTTCGGGACAGCACCGGGGGAAAAACTGTTTTTT. Its translation is CASSFGTAPGEKLFF.

This clonotype showed up many times. This chain joins TRBV2 and TRBJ2-2, with TRBD2 matching over 8 bases. This CDR3 is 13 amino acids long. Germline V lookup: CDR1 SNHLY, CDR2 FYNNEI. The trim removed 7 bases at V and 6 bases at J, leaving 4 bases unmatched. The CDR3 is CASTTGGAGELFF. The DNA of the CDR3 is TGTGCCAGCACCACGGGGGGGGCCGGGGAGCTGTTTTTT.